This section outlines one T cell receptor beta chain sequence together with its context. The CDR3 has 13 amino acids. CDR1 is LNHDA and CDR2 is SQIVND in the germline V gene (reference sequence). V was trimmed by 6 bases and J by 7 bases, leaving 12 bases between them. The data are from a study of blood T cell repertoires in COVID-19. Study-wide background: The cDNA or gDNA used as material had been derived from T cells, B-cell-depleted T cells, or PBMCs.

Clones were sequenced by immunoSEQ multiplex PCR, and TCRdb holds only the in-frame ones, with some missing. The sample contains 250,000 or so clones, 80% to 90% of which appear only once. The chain employs TRBV19 and TRBJ1-4; D is ambiguous. What was sequenced was PBMCs or T cells enriched from blood (not recorded which). The origin of this receptor is a man aged 35 to 55 who had recovered from COVID-19. The CDR3 reads CASSAETGEKLFF. The CDR3 DNA follows: TGTGCCAGTAGCGCCGAAACGGGTGAAAAACTGTTTTTT.